These 27 T cell receptor beta chains were sequenced from one sample in a study of graft-versus-host responses after intestinal transplantation. Profiled with immunoSEQ multiplex PCR; TCRdb holds only in-frame clones, not every one. Counted here are 20,000 to 30,000 clones, under 45% occurring once; the ten biggest clones make up 0.66%. Sequences were derived from alloreactive CD4+ T cells from a mixed lymphocyte reaction culture, sampled before intestinal transplant. Specified subset: CFSE-low proliferating T cells sorted from roughly 6-day pre-transplant mixed lymphocyte reaction (GvH or HvG direction). These receptors were taken from a human patient who received an intestinal transplant.

This clone was detected a few times. The V gene is TRBV9, the J gene TRBJ2-5; D is perhaps TRBD1 (5 bases). CDR1 is SGDLS and CDR2 is YYNGEE in the germline V gene. V shed 0 bases and J shed 1 base, with 19 bases lying between them. This CDR3 region has 18 residues. CDR3 DNA sequence: TGTGCCAGCAGCGTAGGGGCCCGTAGGGGCGCTTTCCAAGAGACCCAGTACTTC. This sequence encodes CASSVGARRGAFQETQYF.

This clone was detected only a few times. This sequence joins TRBV7-6 and TRBJ2-5; 10 nucleotides align to TRBD2. V lost 0 bases, J lost 0 bases, and 4 bases stayed unmatched. This CDR3 spans 17 amino acids. Germline V gene sequence: CDR1 SGHVS, CDR2 FNYEAQ. As DNA, the CDR3 is TGTGCCAGCAGCTTAGCGGCACTAGCGGGACACCAAGAGACCCAGTACTTC. Amino acids: CASSLAALAGHQETQYF.

This sequence joins TRBV19 and TRBJ1-2, with 9 positions matching TRBD1. Losses at the gene ends were 4 bases for V and 2 bases for J; bases not matched to a gene: 5. Germline V CDR1 and CDR2: LNHDA, SQIVND (reference sequence). The CDR3 is made up of 15 amino acids. CDR3 DNA: TGTGCCAGTAGTACCGGGACAGGGCACAACTATGGCTACACCTTC. Translation gives CASSTGTGHNYGYTF.

The rearrangement links TRBV5-1 to TRBJ2-5; no clear D. CDR3 size: 12 residues. The ends were cut back, 0 bases at V and 4 bases at J, with 4 bases in the middle. Germline CDR1 SGHRS, CDR2 YFSETQ. The CDR3 DNA reads as TGCGCCAGCAGCTTGGACAGAGAGACCCAGTACTTC. Amino acids: CASSLDRETQYF. The whole variable domain, remainder taken from reference TRBV5-1 and TRBJ2-5, is KAGVTQTPRYLIKTRGQQVTLSCSPISGHRSVSWYQQTPGQGLQFLFEYFSETQRNKGNFPGRFSGRQFSNSRSEMNVSTLELGDSALYLCASSLDRETQYFGPGTRLLVL.

The chain has TRBV28 and TRBJ1-3; TRBD1 matches at 9 bases. Germline V gene sequence: CDR1 MDHEN, CDR2 SYDVKM. The V and J ends lost 7 bases and 5 bases, in that order; junction bases with no gene match: 9. The length of the CDR3 is 15 residues. The CDR3 DNA sequence: TGTGCCAGCACCGCCTCGGGGACAGGGCGAAACACCATATATTTT. As protein: CASTASGTGRNTIYF.

The rearrangement uses TRBV13 and TRBJ2-7, with D maybe TRBD2 (5 bases). Germline loops: CDR1 PRHDT, CDR2 FYEKMQ (reference sequence). The CDR3 consists of 14 residues. With 3 bases removed from V and 1 base from J, the gap between germline ends came to 10 bases. The CDR3, as DNA: TGTGCCAGCAGCTTCAACGGGGTTTCCTACGAGCAGTACTTC. It codes for CASSFNGVSYEQYF.

The rearrangement joins TRBV15 to TRBJ2-1; 7 positions match TRBD1. The germline V gene has CDR1 LNHNV and CDR2 YYDKDF (reference sequence). The CDR3 is made up of 15 amino acids. V dropped 3 bases and J dropped 5; count of bases not matched to a gene: 7. CDR3 in amino acids: CATSSPGTVHNEQFF. Here the CDR3 DNA reads TGTGCCACCAGCAGCCCCGGGACAGTGCACAATGAGCAGTTCTTC.

This clone has a single count. The chain couples TRBV19 to TRBJ1-6, with a tentative D call TRBD1 (6 bases). This CDR3 region has 15 residues. CDR1 is LNHDA, CDR2 SQIVND, per germline (reference sequence). V lost 10 bases, J lost 7 bases, and 20 bases lay in between. Here the CDR3 DNA reads TGTGCCACCTCTCCACAGGGTTATATGAATTCACCCCTCCACTTT. Its protein product is CATSPQGYMNSPLHF.

The chain has TRBV4-1 and TRBJ1-2; D possibly corresponds to TRBD1 (5 bases). Germline V CDR1 and CDR2: MGHRA, YSYEKL. This CDR3 is built from 14 residues. Trimming left V 1 base short and J 2 bases short, with 8 bases between. DNA of the CDR3: TGCGCCAGCAGCCAAGGACAGCTAAACTATGGCTACACCTTC. Translation gives CASSQGQLNYGYTF.

The CDR3 protein is CASSRGTYFMNTEAFF. For the CDR3, the DNA is TGTGCCAGCTCGCGGGGGACGTATTTCATGAACACTGAAGCTTTCTTT. This chain joins TRBV7-9 and TRBJ1-1, with a tentative D call TRBD1 (5 bases). CDR1 SEHNR and CDR2 FQNEAQ come from the germline V gene (reference sequence). The CDR3 covers 16 residues. V was clipped by 8 bases and J by 0 bases, with 19 bases between them.

The chain recombines TRBV6-5 with TRBJ1-1; the match to TRBD1 covers 8 bases. Trimming removed 6 bases from V and 3 bases from J; junction bases left unmatched: 9. The length of the CDR3 is 15 residues. Per germline, CDR1 MNHEY and CDR2 SVGAGI. This CDR3 is CASRSDRGYYTEAFF. For the CDR3, the DNA is TGTGCCAGCAGATCCGACAGGGGATATTACACTGAAGCTTTCTTT.

The V and J genes are TRBV30 and TRBJ2-7, with D perhaps TRBD1 (5 bases). CDR1 is GTSNPN and CDR2 is SVGIG in the germline V gene (reference sequence). Trimming cost V 3 bases and J 3 bases, with 9 bases left between them. The CDR3 totals 12 residues. CDR3 region: CAWSTTGYEQYF. For the CDR3, the DNA is TGTGCCTGGAGCACTACAGGCTACGAGCAGTACTTC.

This clone was counted between two and nine times. The chain uses TRBV5-1 and TRBJ2-5; 7 bases match TRBD1. V was clipped by 0 bases and J by 4 bases; unmatched bases: 0. The CDR3 is made up of 13 amino acids. Germline-derived CDR1 and CDR2 are SGHRS and YFSETQ. The CDR3 loop reads CASSLGTGETQYF. The CDR3 nucleotides read TGCGCCAGCAGCTTGGGGACAGGAGAGACCCAGTACTTC.

This chain connects TRBV7-6 to TRBJ2-1, with a possible D match to TRBD2 (6 bases). The CDR3 covers 15 residues. Germline V gene data show CDR1 as SGHVS and CDR2 as FNYEAQ. V lost 1 base and J lost 9, with 16 bases in between. DNA for the CDR3: TGTGCCAGCAGCTTAGTGGGCGGGGTTAATGGTGAGCAGTTCTTC. It specifies CASSLVGGVNGEQFF.

As DNA, the CDR3 is TGTGCCAGCTCACAGCTAGCGGGAGCTACAGATACGCAGTATTTT. This sequence encodes CASSQLAGATDTQYF. The chain has TRBV18 and TRBJ2-3; 10 bases are shared with TRBD2. CDR1 and CDR2 (germline): KGHSH, LQKENI. J gave up 3 bases and V 4 bases, and 4 bases lay outside the gene matches. CDR3 length: 15 residues.

Only a few counts were recorded for this clone. Here the CDR3 reads CASSFRYAAGFSDTQYF. DNA for the CDR3: TGCGCCAGCAGCTTTCGGTATGCCGCGGGATTCTCGGATACGCAGTATTTT. The chain has TRBV5-1 and TRBJ2-3; tentatively, D is TRBD2 (6 bases). Germline V gives CDR1 SGHRS, CDR2 YFSETQ. Trimming took 2 bases from V and 6 from J, leaving 22 bases between them. The CDR3 runs 17 residues.

V is TRBV9 and J is TRBJ2-1; 7 bases match TRBD2. CDR3 length: 15 residues. Germline loops: CDR1 SGDLS, CDR2 YYNGEE. V was clipped by 0 bases and J by 5 bases; unmatched bases: 5. For the CDR3, the DNA is TGTGCCAGCAGCGTAGTATGGGGGGGAAACAATGAGCAGTTCTTC. Its protein product is CASSVVWGGNNEQFF.

This clone was recorded a few times. V and J are TRBV10-3 and TRBJ1-2; D perhaps matches TRBD1 (6 bases). Germline CDR1 reads ENHRY; CDR2 reads SYGVKD. The length of the CDR3 is 16 residues. V was trimmed by 2 bases and J by 0 bases, leaving 13 bases between them. The CDR3 region is CAISERGGMANYGYTF. In DNA, the CDR3 is TGTGCCATCAGTGAGAGGGGGGGGATGGCTAACTATGGCTACACCTTC.

A few counts support this clone. This chain joins TRBV19 and TRBJ1-2; D perhaps matches TRBD1 (5 bases). V shed 7 bases and J shed 6 bases, with 12 bases lying between them. The CDR3 has 12 amino acids. Germline values: CDR1 LNHDA, CDR2 SQIVND (reference sequence). CDR3 DNA: TGTGCCAGTAACCGGGGGAGGGATGGCTACACCTTC. This encodes CASNRGRDGYTF.

This sequence joins TRBV28 and TRBJ2-2; D ambiguous. Germline V gives CDR1 MDHEN, CDR2 SYDVKM. The CDR3 totals 15 residues. Trimming removed 3 bases from V and 4 bases from J, with 12 bases in between. The CDR3 loop reads CASSFGSLRTGELFF. The CDR3, as DNA: TGTGCCAGCAGTTTCGGTTCGTTGCGCACCGGGGAGCTGTTTTTT.

This clone showed up just a few times. The V and J genes are TRBV19 and TRBJ1-2; D remains ambiguous. The CDR3 covers 13 residues. Per germline, CDR1 LNHDA and CDR2 SQIVND (reference sequence). V was pared by 3 bases and J by 0 bases, with 5 bases between. CDR3 in amino acids: CASSISANYGYTF. The DNA of the CDR3 is TGTGCCAGTAGTATTTCAGCTAACTATGGCTACACCTTC.

This clone is medium-sized. J is TRBJ2-7 and V is TRBV6-5; 7 bases align to TRBD2. Losses at the gene ends were 6 bases for V and 12 bases for J; bases not matched to a gene: 17. The CDR3 loop spans 14 amino acids. The germline V gene encodes CDR1 MNHEY and CDR2 SVGAGI. Written as DNA, the CDR3 is TGTGCCAGCAGAGACCCAGCGGGATCAACCAGGTGGTACTTC. The encoded protein is CASRDPAGSTRWYF.

This clone was seen a handful of times. The chain has TRBV7-2 and TRBJ1-2, with a tentative D call TRBD1 (6 bases). The CDR3 extends over 15 amino acids. The germline gives CDR1 SGHTA, CDR2 FQGNSA. V shed 5 bases and J shed 5 bases, with 18 bases lying between them. CDR3 amino acids: CASSPAGGGGYGYTF. In DNA form, the CDR3 reads TGTGCCAGCAGCCCCGCTGGGGGAGGGGGATATGGCTACACCTTC. Using reference TRBV7-2 and TRBJ1-2 for the parts outside the CDR3, the full variable domain is GAGVSQSPSNKVTEKGKDVELRCDPISGHTALYWYRQSLGQGLEFLIYFQGNSAPDKSGLPSDRFSAERTGGSVSTLTIQRTQQEDSAVYLCASSPAGGGGYGYTFGSGTRLTVV.

This chain joins TRBV5-1 and TRBJ2-7; 13 nucleotides match TRBD2. This CDR3 comprises 20 residues. The germline CDR1 and CDR2 sequences are SGHRS and YFSETQ. V was pared by 4 bases and J by 3 bases, with 19 bases of the junction left unmatched. Here the CDR3 DNA reads TGCGCCAGCAGCCCGTTGTCGACTAGCGGGAGGCCCCCCCAAATCTACGAGCAGTACTTC. It translates to CASSPLSTSGRPPQIYEQYF.

The chain uses TRBV6-6 and TRBJ1-6; a possible D gene is TRBD1 (5 bases). Trimming cost V 1 base and J 5 bases, with 9 bases left between them. Looked up from germline, CDR1 is MNHNY and CDR2 is SVGAGI (reference sequence). The CDR3 covers 15 residues. CDR3 in DNA: TGTGCCAGCAGTTACTTTGGAGGGGATAATTCACCCCTCCACTTT. This codes for CASSYFGGDNSPLHF.

This clone turned up a few times. The chain employs TRBV30 and TRBJ1-5; D is perhaps TRBD1 (6 bases). Per the germline V gene, CDR1 is GTSNPN and CDR2 is SVGIG (reference sequence). V was pared by 2 bases and J by 6 bases, with 17 bases between. The CDR3 has 15 amino acids. CDR3 nucleotide sequence: TGTGCCTGGAGTTGGTCCGCACAGGGCGGTCAGCCCCAGCATTTT. Amino acids: CAWSWSAQGGQPQHF.

The gene calls are TRBV18 and TRBJ2-5; D is possibly TRBD1 (5 bases). The CDR3 has 15 residues. V lost 1 base and J lost 4, with 13 bases in between. CDR1 and CDR2 from the germline V gene are KGHSH and LQKENI. The chain's CDR3 is CASSPLPDSRETQYF. CDR3 DNA: TGTGCCAGCTCACCACTTCCCGACAGCCGAGAGACCCAGTACTTC.